Each of the 32 T cell receptor beta chains below was sequenced from the same sample in a study of blood T cell repertoires in COVID-19. Only in-frame clones appear in the TCRdb table, and some are missing; sequencing was by immunoSEQ multiplex PCR. The sample has about 190,000 clones, 82% seen once. Sequencing was performed on PBMCs or T cells enriched from blood (not recorded which). The receptors here all came from a woman in her fifties or sixties with acute COVID-19.

The J gene is TRBJ1-3, the V gene TRBV29-1, with D tentatively TRBD1 (5 bases). Germline CDR1 reads SQVTM; CDR2 reads ANQGSEA. Trimming left V 4 bases short and J 0 bases short, with 10 bases between. The CDR3 runs to 14 residues. The CDR3 nucleotides read TGCAGCGTTGTCGACAGAAGCTCTGGAAACACCATATATTTT. This translates into CSVVDRSSGNTIYF. The full variable domain, in which reference TRBV29-1 and TRBJ1-3 provide the parts outside the CDR3, is SAVISQKPSRDICQRGTSLTIQCQVDSQVTMMFWYRQQPGQSLTLIATANQGSEATYESGFVIDKFPISRPNLTFSTLTVSNMSPEDSSIYLCSVVDRSSGNTIYFGEGSWLTVV.

This sequence joins TRBV27 and TRBJ1-3; 9 bases align to TRBD1. In germline, CDR1 is MNHEY, CDR2 SMNVEV (reference sequence). This CDR3 spans 16 amino acids. With 5 bases clipped from V and 2 bases from J, the junction kept 7 bases outside the gene matches. CDR3 in amino acids: CASSPGTGLTGNTIYF. The CDR3 DNA reads TGTGCCAGCAGTCCAGGGACAGGGCTCACTGGAAACACCATATATTTT.

The chain joins TRBV4-3 to TRBJ2-4; D might be TRBD2 (5 bases). Trimming cost V 3 bases and J 3 bases, with 12 bases left between them. The CDR3 consists of 15 residues. Germline assignment: CDR1 LGHNA and CDR2 YSLEER. In DNA, the CDR3 is TGCGCCAGCAGCCATTCGGGGTTGGGCAAAAACATTCAGTACTTC. Amino acids: CASSHSGLGKNIQYF.

The chain couples TRBV6-5 to TRBJ2-7; 9 positions match TRBD1. CDR1 and CDR2 from the germline V gene are MNHEY and SVGAGI. The CDR3 is 13 residues long. V gave up 8 bases and J gave up 0 bases; unmatched junction bases: 2. The CDR3 protein is CASQQGASYEQYF. The CDR3, as DNA: TGTGCCAGCCAACAGGGGGCCTCCTACGAGCAGTACTTC.

The chain couples TRBV18 to TRBJ1-3; unclear D gene. Trimming removed 1 base at V and 0 bases at J, with 10 bases between. Germline CDR1 KGHSH, CDR2 LQKENI. This CDR3 contains 16 residues. The CDR3 DNA follows: TGTGCCAGCTCACCACGGTTGGCCAGCTCTGGAAACACCATATATTTT. It translates to CASSPRLASSGNTIYF.

This chain links TRBV7-9 with TRBJ2-3; TRBD2 agrees at 11 bases. The CDR3 runs to 16 residues. J was trimmed by 0 bases and V by 3 bases; bases with no gene match: 2. CDR1 is SEHNR, CDR2 FQNEAQ, per germline (reference sequence). CDR3 in amino acids: CASSLLAGGSTDTQYF. Here the CDR3 DNA reads TGTGCCAGCAGCTTGCTAGCGGGAGGAAGCACAGATACGCAGTATTTT.

Only a few counts were recorded for this clone. This chain connects TRBV12-2 to TRBJ2-7; no check of the table's D call, TRBD1, against the DNA was made. TRBV12-2 is an annotated pseudogene. The CDR3 has 15 amino acids. The chain's CDR3 is CASRLLANPPYEQYF. CDR3 bases: TGTGCAAGTCGCTTATTGGCAAACCCTCCCTACGAGCAGTACTTC.

The V gene is TRBV12-3 or TRBV12-4, the J gene TRBJ1-2; 9 bases agree with TRBD1. The V segment lost 8 bases and the J segment 2 bases; nucleotides outside the gene matches: 3. The CDR3 extends over 13 amino acids. The CDR3 DNA sequence: TGTGCCAGCTTTGGACAGGGGAACTATGGCTACACCTTC. It translates to CASFGQGNYGYTF.

The V and J genes are TRBV19 and TRBJ1-2, with TRBD1 matching 10 bases. V trimming: 11 bases; J trimming: 3 bases; junction bases outside the gene matches: 6. Germline V lookup: CDR1 LNHDA, CDR2 SQIVND (reference sequence). The CDR3 is 13 residues long. The CDR3 region has the DNA TGTGCCGGAGGGGACAGGGGTGACTATGGCTACACCTTC. It specifies CAGGDRGDYGYTF. Looking up the rest from reference TRBV19 and TRBJ1-2 gives the full variable domain: DGGITQSPKYLFRKEGQNVTLSCEQNLNHDAMYWYRQDPGQGLRLIYYSQIVNDFQKGDIAEGYSVSREKKESFPLTVTSAQKNPTAFYLCAGGDRGDYGYTFGSGTRLTVV.

The rearrangement joins TRBV4-2 to TRBJ2-1; possible D gene TRBD2, 5 bases. The CDR3 is 12 residues long. V lost 0 bases to trimming and J lost 9 bases, with 6 bases between them. Looked up from germline, CDR1 is LGHNA and CDR2 is YNFKEQ. The CDR3 DNA sequence: TGTGCCAGCAGCCAAGACCGGGGTGAGCAGTTCTTC. Its protein is CASSQDRGEQFF.

The V gene is TRBV9, the J gene TRBJ2-2; 12 nucleotides line up with TRBD1. The V gene's germline CDR1 is SGDLS and CDR2 YYNGEE. The CDR3 runs 15 residues. The V segment lost 1 base and the J segment 6 bases; nucleotides outside the gene matches: 1. The CDR3 region has the DNA TGTGCCAGCAGCGTACGGGACAGGGGGCCCGGGGAGCTGTTTTTT. Protein: CASSVRDRGPGELFF.

The chain combines TRBV4-1 with TRBJ2-7; TRBD2 matches 7 bases. V lost 1 base and J lost 1; bases outside the gene matches: 7. Germline V gives CDR1 MGHRA, CDR2 YSYEKL. The length of the CDR3 is 16 residues. CDR3 coding DNA: TGCGCCAGCAGCCAAGGGATACTAGCGTCATCCTACGAGCAGTACTTC. Translating it yields CASSQGILASSYEQYF.

This rearrangement joins TRBV30 to TRBJ2-1; D gene uncertain. From germline, CDR1 is GTSNPN and CDR2 SVGIG (reference sequence). The V gene lost 2 bases and the J gene lost 0 bases, with 8 bases spanning the gap. The CDR3 length is 14 residues. The CDR3 sequence is CAWSTYASYNEQFF. The CDR3 region has the DNA TGTGCCTGGAGTACCTACGCCTCCTACAATGAGCAGTTCTTC.

CDR3 amino acids: CASSAGLAAKETQYF. The CDR3 coding sequence is TGCGCCAGCAGCGCGGGACTAGCGGCAAAAGAGACCCAGTACTTC. The chain links TRBV5-1 to TRBJ2-5; 11 nucleotides line up with TRBD2. Germline CDR1 and CDR2: SGHRS and YFSETQ. V was pared by 4 bases and J by 3 bases, with 5 bases of the junction left unmatched. The CDR3 length is 15 residues. Based on the CDR3 plus reference TRBV5-1 and TRBJ2-5, the full variable domain is KAGVTQTPRYLIKTRGQQVTLSCSPISGHRSVSWYQQTPGQGLQFLFEYFSETQRNKGNFPGRFSGRQFSNSRSEMNVSTLELGDSALYLCASSAGLAAKETQYFGPGTRLLVL.

This clone was seen once. V usage is TRBV9 and J usage is TRBJ1-3; weak D call: TRBD1 (5 bases). V lost 3 bases and J lost 4, with 8 bases in between. The germline V gene has CDR1 SGDLS and CDR2 YYNGEE. The CDR3 contains 13 residues. The CDR3 coding sequence is TGTGCCAGCAGCGGCGGGACCGGAAACACCATATATTTT. As protein: CASSGGTGNTIYF.

The rearrangement uses TRBV19 and TRBJ1-5; D might be TRBD1 (6 bases). Trimming cost V 6 bases and J 0 bases, with 12 bases left between them. This CDR3 region has 15 residues. The germline V gene has CDR1 LNHDA and CDR2 SQIVND (reference sequence). The CDR3 loop is CASRLDRNSNQPQHF. The DNA of the CDR3 is TGTGCCAGTAGGCTAGACAGGAATAGCAATCAGCCCCAGCATTTT.

In this sample, this clone turned up once. The chain has TRBV5-8 and TRBJ2-1; D is undetermined. V lost 5 bases and J 13 bases, leaving 4 bases between the germline ends. The CDR3 contains 8 residues. CDR1 and CDR2 (germline): SGHTS, YDEGEE. CDR3 nucleotides: TGTGCCAGCAGGTTACAGTTCTTC. Translated, it gives CASRLQFF.

A single count supports this clone. For the CDR3, the DNA is TGTGCCAGCAGTTTTGGACTAGCGGGGGGCCAGGATGAGCAGTTCTTC. Translated, it gives CASSFGLAGGQDEQFF. J is TRBJ2-1 and V is TRBV28, with 14 positions matching TRBD2. The CDR3 spans 16 residues. V lost 3 bases and J lost 8; bases outside the gene matches: 6. Germline V gives CDR1 MDHEN, CDR2 SYDVKM.

The chain carries TRBV5-1 and TRBJ2-1; TRBD1 might be the D (7 bases). The germline V gene has CDR1 SGHRS and CDR2 YFSETQ. V lost 5 bases and J lost 4, with 16 bases in between. The CDR3 runs 15 residues. For the CDR3, the DNA is TGCGCCAGCAGTTTGCAGGGGGACTCTTACAATGAGCAGTTCTTC. Its translation: CASSLQGDSYNEQFF.

This CDR3 is CASSQGDSLRVGYTF. CDR3 DNA: TGCGCCAGCAGCCAAGGGGACAGTCTAAGGGTTGGCTACACCTTC. The chain employs TRBV4-1 and TRBJ1-2, with 7 bases that match TRBD1. J was trimmed by 7 bases and V by 1 base; bases with no gene match: 9. The CDR3 has 15 residues. In germline, CDR1 is MGHRA, CDR2 YSYEKL.

The chain employs TRBV7-6 and TRBJ2-7; 8 bases are shared with TRBD2. V was pared by 0 bases and J by 3 bases, with 4 bases of the junction left unmatched. Germline V gene data show CDR1 as SGHVS and CDR2 as FNYEAQ. The CDR3 has 15 amino acids. As DNA, the CDR3 is TGTGCCAGCAGCTTAGCCCGGACTAGCCTCTACGAGCAGTACTTC. Translated: CASSLARTSLYEQYF. Full variable domain (outside the CDR3, taken from reference TRBV7-6 and TRBJ2-7): GAGVSQSPRYKVTKRGQDVALRCDPISGHVSLYWYRQALGQGPEFLTYFNYEAQQDKSGLPNDRFSAERPEGSISTLTIQRTEQRDSAMYRCASSLARTSLYEQYFGPGTRLTVT.

The chain employs TRBV10-3 and TRBJ2-5; maybe TRBD1 (5 bases). Germline V gene data show CDR1 as ENHRY and CDR2 as SYGVKD. The CDR3 length is 14 residues. Trimming stripped 3 bases from V and 7 bases from J, with 15 bases between. Here the CDR3 reads CAISEGAFKGTQYF. The CDR3 nucleotides are TGTGCCATCAGTGAAGGGGCTTTTAAGGGGACCCAGTACTTC.

The chain combines TRBV9 with TRBJ1-6; 8 bases fit TRBD1. The CDR3 loop spans 14 amino acids. Per germline, CDR1 SGDLS and CDR2 YYNGEE. J was trimmed by 9 bases and V by 4 bases; bases with no gene match: 6. CDR3 nucleotides: TGTGCCAGCAGCCTAACAGGGGGAGCTTCACCCCTCCACTTT. Protein: CASSLTGGASPLHF. The full variable domain, rest sourced from reference TRBV9 and TRBJ1-6, is DSGVTQTPKHLITATGQRVTLRCSPRSGDLSVYWYQQSLDQGLQFLIQYYNGEERAKGNILERFSAQQFPDLHSELNLSSLELGDSALYFCASSLTGGASPLHFGNGTRLTVT.

The chain uses TRBV28 and TRBJ1-2; perhaps TRBD1 as D (5 bases). V lost 7 bases to trimming and J lost 7 bases, with 16 bases between them. Germline V gene lookup returns CDR1 MDHEN and CDR2 SYDVKM. The CDR3 is made up of 13 amino acids. In DNA form, the CDR3 reads TGTGCCAGCAATAAGCAGGGAAGGTTTGGCTACACCTTC. This codes for CASNKQGRFGYTF.

V is TRBV2 and J is TRBJ1-6, with 10 bases that match TRBD1. This CDR3 has 14 amino acids. V was pared by 5 bases and J by 7 bases, with 2 bases of the junction left unmatched. Per the germline V gene, CDR1 is SNHLY and CDR2 is FYNNEI. Here the CDR3 DNA reads TGTGCCAGCAGTCCGGGACAGGGGAATTCACCCCTCCACTTT. This encodes CASSPGQGNSPLHF.

The chain carries TRBV19 and TRBJ2-1; 8 bases are shared with TRBD2. Looked up from germline, CDR1 is LNHDA and CDR2 is SQIVND (reference sequence). CDR3 length: 15 amino acids. The trim removed 3 bases at V and 10 bases at J, leaving 11 bases unmatched. CDR3 DNA: TGTGCCAGTAGTATTCTCGGCCTAGCGGGTACAGAGCAGTTCTTC. It encodes CASSILGLAGTEQFF.

This rearrangement joins TRBV5-5 to TRBJ2-3, with D perhaps TRBD2 (6 bases). Germline CDR1 reads SGHKS; CDR2 reads YYEKEE (reference sequence). This CDR3 is built from 15 residues. The germline V and J ends were trimmed by 4 bases and 0 bases, with 12 bases remaining between them. CDR3: CASSGTGTSTDTQYF. The CDR3 DNA reads as TGTGCCAGCAGCGGAACCGGGACTAGCACAGATACGCAGTATTTT.

This rearrangement joins TRBV5-1 to TRBJ1-1, with 12 positions matching TRBD1. The CDR3 is made up of 14 amino acids. V gave up 5 bases and J gave up 6 bases; unmatched junction bases: 5. CDR1 and CDR2 (germline): SGHRS, YFSETQ. The CDR3 bases are TGCGCCAGCAGGGGACAGGGGGCTAGAGCTGAAGCTTTCTTT. This translates into CASRGQGARAEAFF.

The chain combines TRBV11-2 with TRBJ2-7; 10 bases map to TRBD2. This CDR3 is built from 14 residues. V lost 5 bases and J lost 2; bases outside the gene matches: 3. The V gene's germline CDR1 is SGHAT and CDR2 FQNNGV. For the CDR3, the DNA is TGTGCCAGCAGCCCAGGACTAGCGGCCTACGAGCAGTACTTC. It is translated as CASSPGLAAYEQYF.

As for this clone: At the DNA level, this CDR3 is encoded by other sequences in the same sample as well. The chain combines TRBV4-1 with TRBJ2-1; 8 bases align to TRBD1. The CDR3 has 16 amino acids. The J segment lost 4 bases and the V segment lost 0 bases, leaving 5 bases of the junction unmatched. CDR1 and CDR2 (germline): MGHRA, YSYEKL. CDR3 in DNA: TGCGCCAGCAGCCAAGATCCAGGGGGCACGTACAATGAGCAGTTCTTC. Amino acids: CASSQDPGGTYNEQFF.

The chain couples TRBV6-2 or TRBV6-3 to TRBJ2-7; 7 positions match TRBD1. The V gene end was trimmed by 5 bases and the J gene end by 4 bases; junction bases not matched to a gene: 5. This CDR3 spans 13 amino acids. Germline V lookup: CDR1 MNHEY, CDR2 SVGEGT. CDR3 sequence: CASSPGTAYEQYF. The CDR3 DNA follows: TGTGCCAGCAGTCCCGGGACAGCGTACGAGCAGTACTTC.

This clone turned up a few times. Written as DNA, the CDR3 is TGTGCCAGCAGCACAGGACAGCCTGGGCAGTTCTTC. The encoded protein is CASSTGQPGQFF. The chain recombines TRBV13 with TRBJ2-1; D perhaps matches TRBD1 (6 bases). Germline CDR1 reads PRHDT; CDR2 reads FYEKMQ (reference sequence). The CDR3 loop spans 12 amino acids. The V and J ends lost 5 bases and 12 bases respectively, with 14 bases between them. The whole variable domain, filled in from reference TRBV13 and TRBJ2-1, reads AAGVIQSPRHLIKEKRETATLKCYPIPRHDTVYWYQQGPGQDPQFLISFYEKMQSDKGSIPDRFSAQQFSDYHSELNMSSLELGDSALYFCASSTGQPGQFFGPGTRLTVL.